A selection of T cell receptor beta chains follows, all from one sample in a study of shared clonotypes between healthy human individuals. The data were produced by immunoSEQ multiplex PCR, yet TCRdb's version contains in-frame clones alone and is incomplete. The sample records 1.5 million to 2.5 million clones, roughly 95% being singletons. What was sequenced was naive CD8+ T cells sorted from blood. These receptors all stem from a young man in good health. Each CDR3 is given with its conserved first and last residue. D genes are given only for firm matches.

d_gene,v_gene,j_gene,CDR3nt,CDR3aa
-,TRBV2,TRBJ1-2,TGTGCCAGCAGTGTCGATAGGGGCAGCTATGGCTACACCTTC,CASSVDRGSYGYTF
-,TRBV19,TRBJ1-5,TGTGCCAGTAGTATAGACATGGAGGGTTATAGCAATCAGCCCCAGCATTTT,CASSIDMEGYSNQPQHF
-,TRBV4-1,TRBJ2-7,TGCGCCAGCAGCCTTTTGGGTAGCAGCTACGAGCAGTACTTC,CASSLLGSSYEQYF
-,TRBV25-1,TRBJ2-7,TGTGCCAGCAGTGAGAGGTTCTCCTACGAGCAGTACTTC,CASSERFSYEQYF
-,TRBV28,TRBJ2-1,TGTGCCAGCAGTTTTAACAGGGCCTCCTACAATGAGCAGTTCTTC,CASSFNRASYNEQFF
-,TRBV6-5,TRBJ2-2,TGTGCCAGCAGTTACGCGGAAGGGGCCGTCACCGGGGAGCTGTTTTTT,CASSYAEGAVTGELFF
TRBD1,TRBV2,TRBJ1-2,TGTGCCAGCAGTGAGGGGACAGGCCCATCATCCGATGGCTACACCTTC,CASSEGTGPSSDGYTF
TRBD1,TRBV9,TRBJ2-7,TGTGCCAGCAGCGTGGACAGGGGGGACGAGCAGTACTTC,CASSVDRGDEQYF
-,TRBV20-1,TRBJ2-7,TGCAGTGCTACCTCCTACGAGCAGTACTTC,CSATSYEQYF
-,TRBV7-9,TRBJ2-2,TGTGCCAGCAGCTTAGAAGGGGCGTTGGGGGACGCCGGGGAGCTGTTTTTT,CASSLEGALGDAGELFF
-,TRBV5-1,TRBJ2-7,TGCGCCAGCAGCTCCGACGCACAGGGTTTATCCTACGAGCAGTACTTC,CASSSDAQGLSYEQYF
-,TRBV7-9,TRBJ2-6,TGTGCCAGCAGCCTCACACTCTCCCCTGGGGCCAACGTCCTGACTTTC,CASSLTLSPGANVLTF
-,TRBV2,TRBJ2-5,TGTGCCAGCAGTGAAATCGCAGGGGGGTACGAGACCCAGTACTTC,CASSEIAGGYETQYF